This T cell receptor beta chain was documented in a study of glioma-infiltrating T cells. Notes on the study in general: Only very few CDR3 sequences appeared in both tissue and blood. Above-expected tissue-blood divergence occurred in all gliomas, most in low-grade ones.

V gave up 1 base and J gave up 3 bases, with 7 bases separating them. This CDR3 is 13 amino acids long. Germline assignment: CDR1 SGHTA and CDR2 FQGNSA. The iRepertoire nested amplicon-rescue multiplex PCR amplified TCR alpha and beta CDR3s from RNA. Input was roughly 100-450 ng of tissue mRNA or PBMC total RNA. MiXCR was run by TCRdb on the multiplex PCR reads, yielding one entry per CDR3 protein. The data contain around 99,000 distinct CDR3 sequences, about 25% of them singletons. This clonotype was recorded at least ten times. Its antigen remains unidentified. The TCR was taken from a human donor with low-grade glioma or glioblastoma, undergoing nonglioma brain surgery, or in good health (not recorded which). The rearrangement joins TRBV7-2 to TRBJ2-7, with D unresolved. The sample comprised glioma tissue, nonneoplastic brain tissue, or PBMCs (not recorded which). The DNA for the CDR3 is TGTGCCAGCAGCTTAGGACACCTCTACGAGCAGTACTTC. This encodes CASSLGHLYEQYF.